These T cell receptor beta chains were read from a single sample in a study of cytomegalovirus exposure and HLA in healthy donors. Using immunoSEQ multiplex PCR, the repertoire was profiled, and TCRdb retains in-frame clones only, with some absent. The sample holds roughly 120,000 clones, more than 80% seen once. The sequencing input was PBMCs. All receptors come from a man younger than 40 in good health and CMV-seronegative. Both conserved end residues are part of each CDR3. The order of the fields is V gene, J gene, D gene, clone size, CDR3 protein, CDR3 DNA. A D gene is named only where the DNA matches it firmly. The size of a clone is reported for some rows only, either as once, few or many, or as a class for expanded clones.

V gene: TRBV6-5
J gene: TRBJ2-7
D gene: .
clone size: .
CDR3 protein: CASSEILRAPEQYF
CDR3 DNA: TGTGCCAGCAGTGAAATATTGAGAGCGCCCGAGCAGTACTTC

V gene: TRBV9
J gene: TRBJ2-2
D gene: .
clone size: .
CDR3 protein: CASSVNSVITGELFF
CDR3 DNA: TGTGCCAGCAGCGTAAACTCTGTTATCACCGGGGAGCTGTTTTTT

V gene: TRBV10-1
J gene: TRBJ1-6
D gene: .
clone size: .
CDR3 protein: CASSGGRENSPLHF
CDR3 DNA: TGCGCCAGCAGTGGAGGACGGGAAAATTCACCCCTCCACTTT

V gene: TRBV10-3
J gene: TRBJ2-6
D gene: .
clone size: .
CDR3 protein: CAISAAGRDGSGANVLTF
CDR3 DNA: TGTGCCATCAGTGCGGCAGGGCGGGATGGCTCTGGGGCCAACGTCCTGACTTTC

V gene: TRBV27
J gene: TRBJ1-1
D gene: .
clone size: .
CDR3 protein: CASSLSTAYRSLSLSQAFF
CDR3 DNA: TGTGCCAGCAGTTTATCCACAGCTTACCGTTCCCTGTCCCTTAGTCAAGCTTTCTTT

V gene: TRBV6-1
J gene: TRBJ1-1
D gene: .
clone size: .
CDR3 protein: CASSPPFTVNTEAFF
CDR3 DNA: TGTGCCAGCAGTCCTCCCTTTACAGTGAACACTGAAGCTTTCTTT

V gene: TRBV19
J gene: TRBJ1-4
D gene: TRBD1
clone size: .
CDR3 protein: CASMRQGEAVTNEKLFF
CDR3 DNA: TGTGCCAGTATGCGACAGGGTGAAGCCGTAACTAATGAAAAACTGTTTTTT

V gene: TRBV10-2
J gene: TRBJ2-1
D gene: TRBD1
clone size: once
CDR3 protein: CASRGQVRDEQFF
CDR3 DNA: TGCGCCAGCAGAGGACAGGTACGGGATGAGCAGTTCTTC

V gene: TRBV4-2
J gene: TRBJ2-1
D gene: .
clone size: .
CDR3 protein: CASSQDDRDFNNEQFF
CDR3 DNA: TGTGCCAGCAGCCAAGATGACCGGGACTTCAACAATGAGCAGTTCTTC

V gene: TRBV5-1
J gene: TRBJ2-5
D gene: .
clone size: once
CDR3 protein: CASSFDSQETQYF
CDR3 DNA: TGCGCCAGCAGCTTCGACAGTCAAGAGACCCAGTACTTC

V gene: TRBV14
J gene: TRBJ2-1
D gene: TRBD2
clone size: .
CDR3 protein: CASSQGPGREQFF
CDR3 DNA: TGTGCCAGCAGCCAAGGGCCCGGGAGGGAGCAGTTCTTC

V gene: TRBV7-9
J gene: TRBJ1-2
D gene: .
clone size: .
CDR3 protein: CASSLGGLGDYGYPF
CDR3 DNA: TGTGCCAGCAGCTTAGGAGGGCTCGGAGACTATGGCTACCCCTTC

V gene: TRBV9
J gene: TRBJ2-7
D gene: .
clone size: .
CDR3 protein: CASSAQTGAGHEQYF
CDR3 DNA: TGTGCCAGCAGCGCCCAGACAGGAGCAGGGCACGAGCAGTACTTC

V gene: TRBV6-5
J gene: TRBJ2-1
D gene: .
clone size: .
CDR3 protein: CASSRGQIHEQFF
CDR3 DNA: TGTGCCAGCAGCCGCGGACAGATACATGAGCAGTTCTTC

V gene: TRBV19
J gene: TRBJ2-1
D gene: TRBD2
clone size: few
CDR3 protein: CASSWTSWNEQFF
CDR3 DNA: TGTGCCAGTAGCTGGACTAGCTGGAATGAGCAGTTCTTC

V gene: TRBV9
J gene: TRBJ2-5
D gene: .
clone size: .
CDR3 protein: CASSVGSSINQETQYF
CDR3 DNA: TGTGCCAGCAGCGTAGGTAGCTCAATAAATCAAGAGACCCAGTACTTC

V gene: TRBV10-3
J gene: TRBJ2-1
D gene: .
clone size: .
CDR3 protein: CAISGQRTGLGEQFF
CDR3 DNA: TGTGCCATCAGTGGCCAAAGAACAGGTCTCGGGGAGCAGTTCTTC

V gene: TRBV6-5
J gene: TRBJ2-1
D gene: TRBD2
clone size: .
CDR3 protein: CASSYAGLAGRNEQFF
CDR3 DNA: TGTGCCAGCAGTTACGCGGGACTAGCGGGAAGGAATGAGCAGTTCTTC

V gene: TRBV19
J gene: TRBJ2-1
D gene: TRBD2
clone size: .
CDR3 protein: CASSILGLAGNEQFF
CDR3 DNA: TGTGCCAGTAGTATTCTTGGACTAGCAGGTAATGAGCAGTTCTTC

V gene: TRBV5-3
J gene: TRBJ2-1
D gene: TRBD1
clone size: .
CDR3 protein: CARSKPGTGISNEQFF
CDR3 DNA: TGTGCCAGAAGCAAACCCGGGACAGGGATCTCCAATGAGCAGTTCTTC

V gene: TRBV18
J gene: TRBJ2-7
D gene: TRBD2
clone size: few
CDR3 protein: CASSPQLAGGVSYEQYF
CDR3 DNA: TGTGCCAGCTCACCACAACTAGCGGGAGGGGTCTCCTACGAGCAGTACTTC

V gene: TRBV7-9
J gene: TRBJ2-7
D gene: .
clone size: once
CDR3 protein: CSSSLEAREQYF
CDR3 DNA: TGTTCCAGCAGCTTGGAGGCGAGGGAGCAGTACTTC

V gene: TRBV9
J gene: TRBJ2-1
D gene: .
clone size: few
CDR3 protein: CASSLLVAPQYEQFF
CDR3 DNA: TGTGCCAGCAGCCTACTAGTTGCCCCCCAATATGAGCAGTTCTTC

V gene: TRBV28
J gene: TRBJ1-3
D gene: .
clone size: .
CDR3 protein: CASSSPGTNSGNTIYF
CDR3 DNA: TGTGCCAGCAGTTCCCCCGGGACAAACTCCGGAAACACCATATATTTT

V gene: TRBV28
J gene: TRBJ1-2
D gene: TRBD1
clone size: few
CDR3 protein: CASRVTGVHYGYTF
CDR3 DNA: TGTGCCAGCAGGGTGACAGGGGTTCACTATGGCTACACCTTC

V gene: TRBV4-2
J gene: TRBJ2-7
D gene: TRBD2
clone size: .
CDR3 protein: CASSQDSGSSYEQYF
CDR3 DNA: TGTGCCAGCAGCCAAGACAGCGGGAGCTCCTACGAGCAGTACTTC

V gene: TRBV28
J gene: TRBJ2-1
D gene: TRBD2
clone size: .
CDR3 protein: CASSLITSGSLNEQFF
CDR3 DNA: TGTGCCAGCAGTCTCATAACTAGCGGGAGTCTCAATGAGCAGTTCTTC

V gene: TRBV4-1
J gene: TRBJ1-2
D gene: TRBD1
clone size: .
CDR3 protein: CASSQDRVGQGGYGYTF
CDR3 DNA: TGCGCCAGCAGCCAAGATCGCGTAGGACAGGGGGGATATGGCTACACCTTC

V gene: TRBV5-1
J gene: TRBJ2-7
D gene: TRBD1
clone size: .
CDR3 protein: CASSPGSGGANYEQYF
CDR3 DNA: TGCGCCAGCAGCCCCGGTTCAGGGGGCGCCAATTACGAGCAGTACTTC

V gene: TRBV4-1
J gene: TRBJ1-2
D gene: TRBD1
clone size: .
CDR3 protein: CASSPTGTDNYGYTF
CDR3 DNA: TGCGCCAGCAGCCCGACCGGGACAGACAACTATGGCTACACCTTC

V gene: TRBV2
J gene: TRBJ2-3
D gene: .
clone size: .
CDR3 protein: CASRDSSSTDTQYF
CDR3 DNA: TGTGCCAGCAGGGACAGCTCTAGCACAGATACGCAGTATTTT

V gene: TRBV7-6
J gene: TRBJ2-3
D gene: TRBD2
clone size: .
CDR3 protein: CASSSTGTSGRWVGTDTQYF
CDR3 DNA: TGTGCCAGCAGCTCAACCGGGACTAGCGGGAGATGGGTAGGGACAGATACGCAGTATTTT